The sequence of this TCR beta chain was determined in a study of T cell responses to AZD1222 COVID-19 vaccine. General observations from the study: It was only after the peak T cell response that any repertoires were sampled.

Some clones are missing from TCRdb's copy, which holds only in-frame ones; the method was immunoSEQ multiplex PCR. Among under 100,000 clones listed, 70% to 90% were seen once. Comments on this clone: Antigen specificity is unknown.

The TCR sequence derives from an adult in good health. Material: peripheral blood, obtained on day 0 of AZD1222 vaccination.

CDR3 in amino acids: CASSPGRGSGNTIYF. CDR3 nucleotides: TGTGCCAGCTCACCGGGACGCGGCTCTGGAAACACCATATATTTT. The chain uses TRBV18 and TRBJ1-3, with D perhaps TRBD1 (5 bases). The CDR3 has 15 amino acids. Germline assignment: CDR1 KGHSH and CDR2 LQKENI. V lost 3 bases to trimming and J lost 0 bases, with 9 bases between them.